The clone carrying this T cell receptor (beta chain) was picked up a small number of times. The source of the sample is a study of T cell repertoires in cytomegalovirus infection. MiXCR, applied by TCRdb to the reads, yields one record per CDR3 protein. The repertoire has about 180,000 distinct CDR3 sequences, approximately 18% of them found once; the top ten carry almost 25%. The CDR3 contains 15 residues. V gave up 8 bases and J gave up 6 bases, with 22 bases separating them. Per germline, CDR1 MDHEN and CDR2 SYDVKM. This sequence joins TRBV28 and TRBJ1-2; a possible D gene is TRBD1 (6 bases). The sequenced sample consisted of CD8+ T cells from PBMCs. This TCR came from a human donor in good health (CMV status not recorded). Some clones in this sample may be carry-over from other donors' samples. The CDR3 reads CASAPPGRGLDGYTF. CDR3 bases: TGTGCCAGCGCTCCCCCGGGACGGGGGCTGGATGGCTACACCTTC.